The TCR beta chain described here comes from a study of cytomegalovirus exposure and HLA in healthy donors listed by TCRdb under 2017. Background on the whole study: An earlier analysis of approximately 640 of the donors reported about 250 Gb of sequence data and 117 million unique TCR beta sequences from 190 million or so T cells. A later analysis re-examined previously published TCR beta repertoires from roughly 720 donors and added high-resolution HLA genotyping to investigate patterns of TCR occurrence. The study combined high-throughput TCR immunosequencing, statistical association of individual TCRs with disease status, and machine learning to predict cytomegalovirus infection status. The number of donors typed differed by locus, with roughly 620-630 for A, B, C, DRB1 and DQB1, over 500 for DQA1, 600 to 610 for DPA1, and approximately 470 for DPB1. About 300 gigabases of sequencing data and around 90 million unique TCR sequences made up an early release that covered nearly 650 HLA-typed donors. An earlier analysis of roughly 600 of the donors used high-throughput TCR beta sequencing to judge whether each TCR beta V gene segment behaved as functional or pseudogenic. Every repertoire in the discovery cohort had been generated on one and the same sequencing platform. Besides the first cohort of about 730 subjects, a separate validation cohort made up of 120 different subjects was used. A later genetic analysis used genome-wide SNP genotypes for about 60% of the roughly 700 donors, treating that subset as a discovery cohort. On average, roughly 250,000 unique TCR beta nucleotide sequences were sequenced per donor among a few hundred genotyped donors of the cohort, with about 17% of those sequences being non-productive. Five DR-DQ haplotypes were treated as single units for association and clustering because of strong linkage in the cohort. The aim of the study was to test whether cataloging public T cell receptors could identify signatures of past pathogen exposure. Using immunosequencing, the study profiled T cell repertoires from around 670 subjects and related those repertoires to cytomegalovirus serostatus. The genetic ancestry cluster associated with self-reported Caucasian donors included about 81% of the roughly 410 genotyped donors. Rather than drawing on any new phenotypic data, the later analysis identified candidate immune exposures from TCR beta sequences and the way those sequences occurred across donors. Both class I and class II loci were covered by HLA typing, at four-digit resolution. Donor age, sex, ethnicity and CMV serostatus were compiled alongside the repertoire data. General findings and caveats noted by the study authors: An earlier analysis of approximately 540 of the donors showed that most TCR beta V segments appeared in productive rearrangements either about 87% or about 30% of the time, which broadly matched IMGT annotations. Across donors, most TCR sequences were observed very rarely, whereas some public TCRs were present in many individuals. Presence/absence analyses assumed roughly uniform sequencing depth across donors, an assumption that may not hold. A later analysis found that TCR association rates varied across HLA loci, with DRB1 alleles showing the most associated TCRs and HLA-C alleles the fewest. Most CMV-associated TCR beta chains appeared to be HLA-restricted in a later analysis, and the HLA associations seemed to be driven largely by CMV exposure. Immune exposure information for the cohort was limited to CMV serostatus. Because some donors lacked HLA typing at each locus, the association tests relied only on the typed subset. The authors suggested that the approach could potentially be extended to other disease states and immunological phenotypes. The cohort was sequenced for TCR beta chains only, and without alpha or paired-chain data the features that could be detected were limited. A later analysis reported that several top co-occurrence clusters appeared linked to parvovirus B19, influenza, CMV and Epstein-Barr virus. Some IMGT-functional V segments, including TRBV6-2 and TRBV6-3, could not be distinguished by the 87-base-pair reads and were therefore excluded. Assigning TCR associations to individual alleles was difficult when HLA alleles, especially DR and DQ, strongly co-occurred. A later analysis found that HLA-associated TCR beta chains were more clonally expanded and had lower generation probabilities than equally common non-associated chains. In both the original and validation cohorts, the classifier was reported to diagnose cytomegalovirus status with high specificity and sensitivity. Because counts were too low, 15 or so rarely observed V segments, including chromosome 9 orphons, were excluded from the earlier analysis of about 500 of the donors. Correlated functional status among segregating V segments might reflect linkage disequilibrium, but an unknown experimental factor could not be ruled out. The study gave a list of around 170 TCR beta chains associated with cytomegalovirus. A cluster of highly shared sequence variants was judged likely to be a technical artifact of the sequencing pipeline. According to a later genetic analysis, donors in an Asian-associated ancestry cluster had fewer N-insertions in productive TCRs than the approximately 700-donor mean. A further reported finding was that TCR beta sequences accurately predicted the HLA-A and HLA-B alleles for most subjects in the first cohort. An association between a missense DCLRE1C variant and V-gene and J-gene trimming of TCR beta chains was found in a later genetic analysis and replicated in an independent cohort. In vitro tests confirmed that three of the cytomegalovirus-associated TCR beta chains recognize cytomegalovirus antigens. In a later analysis, 15,000 to 20,000 TCR beta sequences were associated with specific HLA alleles at a false discovery rate of 0.05.

Looking up the germline V gene yields CDR1 SNHLY and CDR2 FYNNEI. Germline trimming amounts to 6 bases on V and 3 bases on J, with 5 as the count of junction bases outside the gene matches. The CDR3 measures 14 amino acids from cysteine to phenylalanine. The kept DNA is CDR3 alone, 42 bases in frame from the first base. The cohort comprised 666 healthy bone marrow donors. At the time of sampling, every cohort member was nominally healthy, though immune exposures that went unrecorded were likely present. The donor tested CMV seronegative and was one of the 352 seronegative cohort members. Every donor gave a peripheral blood sample, and the peripheral blood mononuclear cells from that sample were used for TCR beta sequencing. The Qiagen DNeasy Blood Extraction Kit was used to extract genomic DNA from the blood cell samples. Library creation used the immunoSEQ multiplex PCR assay. The multiplex PCR relied on a mix of 60 forward primers for TCR Vbeta segments and 13 reverse primers for TCR Jbeta segments. The CDR3 region of rearranged TCR beta genes was amplified from genomic DNA with a multiplex PCR assay. The amplified TCR beta libraries were sequenced on the Illumina HiSeq System as 87-base-pair reads. The original pipeline was this. Across the roughly 700 repertoires, a later analysis counted 78 million or so unique TCR beta chains, around 11 million of which were shared by at least two donors. Raw reads were error-corrected and collapsed into unique sequences by a nearest-neighbor algorithm in which closely related sequences were merged to remove PCR and sequencing errors. Alignment of CDR3 sequences to IMGT reference sequences was used to assign V, D and J gene segments. Each retained sequence needed at least a six-nucleotide match to both a V gene segment and a J gene segment. A rearrangement was called productive if the CDR3 had no stop codons and remained in frame with V and J, and every other rearrangement was called non-productive. CDR3 was defined according to IMGT convention as the region running from the second conserved V-encoded cysteine to the conserved J-encoded phenylalanine. Sequences without an unambiguous match to a single V gene segment were excluded from the earlier analysis of over 500 of the donors. An earlier analysis of a few hundred of the donors classified V segments as functional when productive rearrangements were above 56.7% and as segregating when the standard deviation between donors was above 5%. A statistical classification framework was developed to diagnose cytomegalovirus status using the catalog of TCR beta chain sequences. A later analysis assigned V and J genes by comparing TCR nucleotide sequences with IMGT/GENE-DB human TR gene sequences. Using the TCRdist pipeline, a later analysis assigned CDR3 sequences along with most-parsimonious VDJ recombination scenarios. In a later analysis, every TCR beta chain was defined by the combination of its CDR3 amino acid sequence and its V-gene family, and reads without a unique V-gene family were dropped. To address suspected cross-contamination and a sequencing artifact, a later analysis removed 592 highly shared, low-generation-probability nucleotide sequences. In a later analysis, a clonal expansion index for each public chain was calculated from normalized within-repertoire ranks of inferred template counts. A later analysis computed generation probabilities with a VDJ recombination model fitted to out-of-frame rearrangements, and checked the results against IGoR. A later analysis scored TCR-TCR, TCR-HLA and TCR-CMV co-occurrence with hypergeometric tests, applying a repertoire-size bias correction to TCR pairs. False discovery rates were estimated in a later analysis by permuting HLA or CMV assignments 20 times. A later analysis grouped co-occurring TCRs with DBSCAN, adding TCRdist sequence similarity when clustering within HLA-allele-positive subsets. Repertoires with fewer than 30,000 or more than 120,000 public chains were left out of co-occurrence clustering, as were about five repertoires with anomalous nucleotide sharing. Drawn from immuneACCESS, this table holds only the in-frame rearrangements with V and J called that TCRdb kept. Clones are partly lost; checked studies trace under half to an unresolved V gene and leave the rest unexplained. Clonal size and the V and J genes are those of that table, whereas D and trimming came from the DNA. For this sample there are 150,000 to 200,000 clones; approximately 72% appear just once. Roughly 1.9% of the sample is held by the ten biggest clonotypes.

Note on this clone: No antigen is known for it. No much larger clonotype is one base removed from it; base qualities were not supplied.

The sequence links TRBV2 to TRBJ1-3; 7 junctional bases match TRBD1. Sequences were obtained from PBMCs. The receptor comes from a female donor in good health and CMV-seronegative. The DNA sequence is TGTGCCAGCAGGGAACAGGGGAGTGGAAACACCATATATTTT. Its protein product is CASREQGSGNTIYF.